Listed below are T cell receptor beta chains from one sample, sequenced in a study of T cell changes during pregnancy in multiple sclerosis. Only in-frame clones appear in the TCRdb table, and some are missing; sequencing was by immunoSEQ multiplex PCR. The sample lists about 47,000 clones, around 93% occurring once. The sample in question was peripheral blood, obtained after pregnancy. These receptors came from a female donor with multiple sclerosis, enrolled in a pregnancy study. The CDR3 runs from the conserved cysteine through the conserved F or W. The D gene is left open where the match is weak. Clone sizes are given selectively: once, few, many, or a class where the clone is expanded.

clone_size d_call cdr3_length j_call v_call cdr3_aa cdr3_nt
NA TRBD2 16 TRBJ2-5 TRBV5-8 CASSFGQGGAQETQYF TGTGCCAGCAGCTTCGGGCAGGGAGGGGCTCAAGAGACCCAGTACTTC
NA TRBD1 15 TRBJ2-2 TRBV6-4 CASSDGTGGTGELFF TGTGCCAGCAGTGACGGGACAGGGGGCACCGGGGAGCTGTTTTTT
NA NA 16 TRBJ1-6 TRBV7-8 CASSLAGQPYNSPLHF TGTGCCAGCAGCTTAGCCGGACAGCCCTATAATTCACCCCTCCACTTT
NA TRBD1 16 TRBJ1-5 TRBV19 CASSIRGQGQSQPQHF TGTGCCAGTAGTATCAGGGGACAGGGACAGAGTCAGCCCCAGCATTTT
NA NA 15 TRBJ1-1 TRBV7-3 CASSKTGGPGTEAFF TGTGCCAGCAGCAAGACAGGCGGGCCGGGAACTGAAGCTTTCTTT
once TRBD1 15 TRBJ2-2 TRBV15 CATSREDREAGELFF TGTGCCACCAGCAGAGAGGACAGGGAGGCCGGGGAGCTGTTTTTT
NA TRBD2 16 TRBJ2-3 TRBV7-9 CASSFLAGARTDTQYF TGTGCCAGCAGCTTCTTAGCGGGGGCCCGCACAGATACGCAGTATTTT
NA TRBD1 13 TRBJ1-2 TRBV9 CASSVVQGSGYTF TGTGCCAGCAGCGTAGTACAGGGGTCTGGCTACACCTTC
NA TRBD1 15 TRBJ1-5 TRBV7-2 CASSSTGDSNQPQHF TGTGCCAGCAGCTCTACAGGGGATAGCAATCAGCCCCAGCATTTT
NA TRBD2 13 TRBJ2-1 TRBV27 CASKFIAGNEQFF TGTGCCAGCAAGTTCATAGCGGGAAATGAGCAGTTCTTC
NA TRBD1 15 TRBJ1-4 TRBV30 CAWVGGGGENEKLFF TGTGCCTGGGTAGGGGGCGGGGGGGAGAATGAAAAACTGTTTTTT
once NA 14 TRBJ1-5 TRBV19 CASRGEGHLQPQHF TGTGCCAGTAGAGGCGAGGGCCACCTTCAGCCCCAGCATTTT
NA NA 10 TRBJ1-6 TRBV29-1 CSVDLPPLHF TGCAGCGTTGATCTCCCACCCCTCCACTTT
NA NA 12 TRBJ2-6 TRBV2 CASSSGANVLTF TGTGCTAGCTCATCTGGGGCCAACGTCCTGACTTTC
NA NA 14 TRBJ1-2 TRBV7-9 CASSNNLGRYGYTF TGTGCCAGCAGCAATAACCTGGGCCGGTATGGCTACACCTTC
NA TRBD2 13 TRBJ2-3 TRBV11-2 CASSSSTSDTQYF TGTGCCAGCAGCTCCTCGACTAGCGATACGCAGTATTTT
NA NA 13 TRBJ2-3 TRBV11-2 CASSLDRGDTQYF TGTGCCAGCAGCTTAGATCGAGGGGATACGCAGTATTTT
NA NA 15 TRBJ1-1 TRBV5-1 CASSSSGDRNTEAFF TGCGCCAGCAGCTCTTCAGGGGACCGGAACACTGAAGCTTTCTTT
NA TRBD1 14 TRBJ2-7 TRBV10-3 CAISARQGYYEQYF TGTGCCATCAGTGCCCGACAGGGTTATTACGAGCAGTACTTC
NA TRBD1 17 TRBJ1-4 TRBV27 CASSLASRTGPNEKLFF TGTGCCAGCAGTCTAGCCAGCAGGACAGGCCCGAATGAAAAACTGTTTTTT
once NA 16 TRBJ1-1 TRBV6-5 CASSYRQTGLNTEAFF TGTGCCAGCAGTTACAGGCAGACAGGATTGAACACTGAAGCTTTCTTT
NA TRBD1 15 TRBJ2-1 TRBV29-1 CSVDHGQGLYNEQFF TGCAGCGTTGATCATGGACAGGGCCTTTACAATGAGCAGTTCTTC
NA NA 15 TRBJ2-7 TRBV7-9 CASSLVGHSSYEQYF TGTGCCAGCAGCTTAGTTGGACACTCTTCCTACGAGCAGTACTTC
NA NA 16 TRBJ1-4 TRBV4-2 CASSQDSVREGEKLFF TGTGCCAGCAGCCAAGATTCAGTCAGGGAGGGAGAAAAACTGTTTTTT
once NA 12 TRBJ1-1 TRBV15 CATSTRRTEAFF TGTGCCACCAGCACACGGAGGACTGAAGCTTTCTTT
NA TRBD1 18 TRBJ2-1 TRBV7-9 CASSPMPLTGGAGNEQFF TGTGCCAGCAGTCCCATGCCCTTGACAGGGGGCGCTGGGAATGAGCAGTTCTTC